These 7 T cell receptor beta chains were all obtained from the same sample, sequenced in a study of CD8 T cells in ankylosing spondylitis. Using its own MiXCR run on the 5' RACE reads, TCRdb lists one record per CDR3 protein. The sample holds about 100,000 distinct CDR3 sequences, about 9% seen once. What was sequenced was blood, either unsorted or a sorted T cell fraction (not recorded which). Receptor source: a male donor with ankylosing spondylitis or in good health (not recorded which).

This clonotype was observed many times. The chain is built from TRBV18 and TRBJ2-7; no firm D call. The CDR3 is 11 residues long. V was clipped by 3 bases and J by 4 bases, with 4 bases between them. Germline V lookup: CDR1 KGHSH, CDR2 LQKENI. CDR3 in amino acids: CASSPGYEQYF. Here the CDR3 DNA reads TGTGCCAGCTCACCGGGATACGAGCAGTACTTC.

This clonotype was observed at least ten times. This chain joins TRBV29-1 and TRBJ2-5; the D is unclear. V was pared by 3 bases and J by 4 bases, with 6 bases between. Germline V gene lookup returns CDR1 SQVTM and CDR2 ANQGSEA. CDR3 length equals 11 residues. This CDR3 reads CSVEFSETQYF. The CDR3 DNA is TGCAGCGTTGAGTTTTCAGAGACCCAGTACTTC.

In its sample, this clonotype was seen many times. The CDR3 sequence: CASSLRDRKYF. CDR3 coding DNA: TGTGCCAGCAGCCTCCGGGACAGGAAGTATTTT. J is TRBJ2-3 and V is TRBV11-2; 8 bases match TRBD1. Germline V gene lookup returns CDR1 SGHAT and CDR2 FQNNGV. CDR3 length: 11 residues. J lost 13 bases, V lost 5 bases, and 5 bases had no gene match.

Ten or more counts support this clonotype. The chain combines TRBV5-1 with TRBJ2-7; TRBD2 matches at 7 bases. The CDR3 covers 14 residues. Losses at the gene ends were 5 bases for V and 3 bases for J; bases not matched to a gene: 8. Germline CDR1 SGHRS, CDR2 YFSETQ. This CDR3 reads CASRERDPFYEQYF. CDR3 nucleotide sequence: TGCGCCAGCAGGGAGCGGGACCCCTTCTACGAGCAGTACTTC.

This clonotype was counted ten times or more. The J gene is TRBJ2-1, the V gene TRBV20-1, with 11 bases identical to TRBD1. The V and J ends lost 1 base and 6 bases, in that order; junction bases with no gene match: 8. The CDR3 covers 16 residues. The germline gives CDR1 DFQATT, CDR2 SNEGSKA (reference sequence). The CDR3 DNA sequence: TGCAGTGCTAGAGCTGGACAGGGGGCATCCGTCAATGAGCAGTTCTTC. Translation: CSARAGQGASVNEQFF.

This clonotype has more than one count but fewer than ten. This rearrangement joins TRBV5-1 to TRBJ2-2; TRBD2 is a possible D gene (5 bases). Germline V gene lookup returns CDR1 SGHRS and CDR2 YFSETQ. Trimming took 7 bases from V and 1 from J, leaving 35 bases between them. The CDR3 has 22 amino acids. This chain's CDR3 is CASRSAAWTLGPGLMNTGELFF. The CDR3 region has the DNA TGCGCCAGCCGGAGCGCAGCTTGGACTCTTGGTCCGGGATTGATGAACACCGGGGAGCTGTTTTTT.

In this sample, this clonotype turned up many times. This chain links TRBV9 with TRBJ2-5; the match to TRBD2 covers 7 bases. Germline assignment: CDR1 SGDLS and CDR2 YYNGEE. CDR3 size: 15 residues. Germline trimming cut 1 base from V and 5 bases from J; bases unmatched to any gene: 8. CDR3 DNA sequence: TGTGCCAGCAGCGTAAGCGTCGGGGAGGGTGAGACCCAGTACTTC. Protein product: CASSVSVGEGETQYF.